One sample yielded the 6 T cell receptor beta chains listed below, sequenced in a study of T cell clonality in common variable immunodeficiency. This table comes from immunoSEQ multiplex PCR, and its TCRdb copy is limited to in-frame clones, with some not included. The sample includes roughly 58,000 clones, none of them occurring once. Sequenced material: peripheral blood mononuclear cells. These receptors all stem from a person between 18 and 75 years old in good health.

In its sample, this clone was seen a few times. The CDR3 end is not reached by the read, which stops 3 residues before it; the germline J gene fills it in. This sequence joins TRBV7-6 and TRBJ2-2; weak D call: TRBD1 (6 bases). V was trimmed by 5 bases and J by 2 bases, leaving 12 bases between them. Germline CDR1 SGHVS, CDR2 FNYEAQ. The CDR3 length is 15 residues. The sequenced part of the CDR3 DNA is TGTGCCAGCAGCCCCCCGGACAGCAACACCGGGGAG. As protein: CASSPPDSNTGE. The whole CDR3 reads CASSPPDSNTGELFF.

This clone was seen more than once but under ten times. The missing CDR3 end, 3 residues past where the read stops, is filled in from the germline J gene. The chain combines TRBV5-1 with TRBJ2-1, with 9 positions matching TRBD2. This CDR3 spans 16 amino acids. V was clipped by 1 base and J by 2 bases; unmatched bases: 4. Looked up from germline, CDR1 is SGHRS and CDR2 is YFSETQ. The CDR3 region is CASSLRAGGPYNEQFF. The part of the CDR3 DNA that was read is TGCGCCAGCAGCTTGAGAGCGGGGGGACCCTACAATGAG.

This clone was picked up many times. The read comes to an end 3 residues before the CDR3 does, leaving the germline J gene to fill in the end. The chain combines TRBV20-1 with TRBJ1-3; D is ambiguous. V lost 6 bases to trimming and J lost 5 bases, with 8 bases between them. The CDR3 sequence is 11 residues long. The germline CDR1 and CDR2 sequences are DFQATT and SNEGSKA (reference sequence). The sequenced part of the CDR3 DNA is TGCAGTGCCCCGGTCCGAAACACC. This gives the protein CSAPVRNT. The whole CDR3 reads CSAPVRNTIYF.

This clone was counted many times. The read ends 3 residues shy of where the CDR3 ends; the end is completed using the germline J gene. This sequence joins TRBV20-1 and TRBJ2-7; 9 positions agree with TRBD1. This CDR3 is 15 amino acids long. Germline CDR1 DFQATT, CDR2 SNEGSKA (reference sequence). V lost 6 bases, J lost 6 bases, and 15 bases stayed unmatched. CDR3: CSARRGQGVLVEQYF. Partial CDR3 DNA: TGCAGTGCCCGAAGGGGACAGGGCGTTTTGGTCGAG.

This clone has ten or more counts. The read comes to an end 3 residues before the CDR3 does, leaving the germline J gene to fill in the end. This rearrangement joins TRBV7-2 to TRBJ1-5; 7 bases match TRBD1. CDR1 is SGHTA, CDR2 FQGNSA, per germline. There are 14 residues in the CDR3. Germline trimming cut 5 bases from V and 7 bases from J; bases unmatched to any gene: 8. CDR3 sequence reads: CASSLTGEDQPQHF. CDR3 DNA, as far as it was read: TGTGCCAGCAGCCTCACAGGGGAGGACCAGCCC.

As for this clone: The sequence runs out 3 residues before the end of the CDR3; the remainder is reconstructed from the germline J gene. This chain links TRBV7-8 with TRBJ2-7; TRBD1 might be the D (5 bases). V shed 5 bases and J shed 4 bases, with 18 bases lying between them. This CDR3 is 15 amino acids long. Germline loops: CDR1 SGHVS, CDR2 FQNEAQ. This CDR3 reads CASSPLPAGNYEQYF. The sequenced CDR3 bases are TGTGCCAGCAGCCCCCTACCGGCAGGGAATTACGAG.